Following are 32 T cell receptor beta chains from one sample sequenced in a study of T cell responses to AZD1222 COVID-19 vaccine. This table comes from immunoSEQ multiplex PCR, and its TCRdb copy is limited to in-frame clones, with some not included. Here the sample spans more than 95,000 clones, 89% being singletons. The source material was peripheral blood, sampled 28 days after the second AZD1222 dose. The receptors come from an adult who received the AZD1222 COVID-19 vaccine.

A few counts support this clone. The chain couples TRBV5-1 to TRBJ1-4, with D possibly being TRBD1 (6 bases). CDR1 is SGHRS and CDR2 is YFSETQ in the germline V gene. This CDR3 spans 14 amino acids. Trimming shortened V by 5 bases and J by 4 bases, and 12 bases separated the two germline ends. The CDR3 DNA reads TGCGCCAGCAGGCGGACAGTGGGTAATGAAAAACTGTTTTTT. Residues: CASRRTVGNEKLFF. Based on the CDR3 plus reference TRBV5-1 and TRBJ1-4, the full variable domain is KAGVTQTPRYLIKTRGQQVTLSCSPISGHRSVSWYQQTPGQGLQFLFEYFSETQRNKGNFPGRFSGRQFSNSRSEMNVSTLELGDSALYLCASRRTVGNEKLFFGSGTQLSVL.

The CDR3 here is CASSEGMRNTIYF. The DNA of the CDR3 is TGTGCCAGCAGCGAGGGGATGAGAAACACCATATATTTT. V usage is TRBV9 and J usage is TRBJ1-3; maybe TRBD1 (5 bases). In germline, CDR1 is SGDLS, CDR2 YYNGEE. This CDR3 contains 13 residues. Trimming removed 3 bases from V and 5 bases from J, with 9 bases in between.

The chain joins TRBV16 to TRBJ1-4, with TRBD1 as a possible D gene (5 bases). The V end lost 6 bases, the J end lost 5 bases, and 16 bases lay between the germline ends. CDR1 is KGHSY and CDR2 is FQNENV in the germline V gene. This CDR3 is 15 amino acids long. The CDR3 loop is CASSLGDGRNEKLFF. For the CDR3, the DNA is TGTGCCAGCAGTCTGGGGGACGGACGAAATGAAAAACTGTTTTTT.

This clone occurred once. The sample contains more than one DNA sequence encoding this CDR3. The chain carries TRBV5-5 and TRBJ2-7; 7 bases align to TRBD1. Germline V lookup: CDR1 SGHKS, CDR2 YYEKEE (reference sequence). V dropped 2 bases and J dropped 7; count of bases not matched to a gene: 3. The CDR3 consists of 12 residues. The CDR3, as DNA: TGTGCCAGCAGCTTTACAGGGGAAGAGCAGTACTTC. This codes for CASSFTGEEQYF.

The rearrangement links TRBV28 to TRBJ1-2, with D perhaps TRBD1 (5 bases). The ends were cut back, 3 bases at V and 4 bases at J, with 12 bases in the middle. In germline, CDR1 is MDHEN, CDR2 SYDVKM. This CDR3 spans 14 amino acids. In DNA form, the CDR3 reads TGTGCCAGCAGTTTGACCGGGGCAGGCTATGGCTACACCTTC. Protein sequence: CASSLTGAGYGYTF.

V and J are TRBV10-1 and TRBJ2-7; D not certain. CDR3 length: 13 amino acids. V was clipped by 6 bases and J by 6 bases, with 15 bases between them. CDR1 and CDR2 from the germline V gene are WNHNN and SYGVQD (reference sequence). The CDR3 region is CASRDRASGEQYF. CDR3 sequence (DNA): TGCGCCAGCAGAGACCGGGCGTCGGGCGAGCAGTACTTC.

Here the CDR3 DNA reads TGTGCCAGCAGACCACTTACAGGCCCGAGGGGCTACACCTTC. It translates to CASRPLTGPRGYTF. V gene TRBV28 combines with J gene TRBJ1-2; D perhaps matches TRBD1 (5 bases). Germline V CDR1 and CDR2: MDHEN, SYDVKM. The CDR3 covers 14 residues. The V gene lost 6 bases and the J gene lost 8 bases, with 19 bases spanning the gap.

The genes are TRBV9 and TRBJ2-2; D is unclear. Germline CDR1 is SGDLS and CDR2 is YYNGEE. The V gene lost 0 bases and the J gene lost 2 bases, with 8 bases spanning the gap. This CDR3 contains 15 residues. The CDR3 DNA reads TGTGCCAGCAGCGTAGGGCAGATCAACACCGGGGAGCTGTTTTTT. Its translation is CASSVGQINTGELFF. The complete variable domain, with remaining parts taken from reference TRBV9 and TRBJ2-2, reads DSGVTQTPKHLITATGQRVTLRCSPRSGDLSVYWYQQSLDQGLQFLIQYYNGEERAKGNILERFSAQQFPDLHSELNLSSLELGDSALYFCASSVGQINTGELFFGEGSRLTVL.

The chain links TRBV3-1 (or the pseudogene TRBV3-2) to TRBJ2-7, with D unclear. The CDR3 totals 15 residues. V lost 2 bases to trimming and J lost 2 bases, with 13 bases between them. Looked up from germline, CDR1 is LGHDT and CDR2 is YNNKEL (reference sequence). The CDR3, as DNA: TGTGCCAGCAGCCAAAGTAAGGTTGGGGCCTACGAGCAGTACTTC. Protein: CASSQSKVGAYEQYF.

The genes are TRBV5-6 and TRBJ1-1, with 8 bases fitting TRBD1. The CDR3 covers 11 residues. CDR1 SGHDT and CDR2 YYEEEE come from the germline V gene. Trimming removed 4 bases from V and 9 bases from J; junction bases left unmatched: 2. CDR3 region: CASSARGQAFF. The CDR3 region has the DNA TGTGCCAGCAGCGCCAGGGGGCAAGCTTTCTTT.

As concerns this clone: The junction differs from germline at one of its ends, possibly a read error. The rearrangement uses TRBV28 and TRBJ2-4, with a possible D match to TRBD1 (6 bases). CDR3 size: 11 residues. The germline V gene has CDR1 MDHEN and CDR2 SYDVKM. As DNA, the CDR3 is TGTGCCAGCAGCTCAGAACAGGGCTGGAACTTC. Its protein is CASSSEQGWNF.

The chain recombines TRBV7-9 with TRBJ2-7; TRBD1 agrees at 9 bases. V shed 5 bases and J 5 bases; nucleotides not matched to a gene: 13. The germline gives CDR1 SEHNR, CDR2 FQNEAQ (reference sequence). This CDR3 region has 16 residues. The CDR3 protein is CASSGGTGNSFDEQYF. CDR3 in DNA: TGTGCCAGCAGCGGAGGGACAGGGAATTCTTTCGACGAGCAGTACTTC.

This clone was detected once. This chain connects TRBV19 to TRBJ1-1, with D possibly being TRBD1 (5 bases). There are 13 residues in the CDR3. Germline CDR1 reads LNHDA; CDR2 reads SQIVND (reference sequence). Between the trimmed V and J ends, which lost 7 bases and 1 base, there was a span of 10 bases. CDR3 residues: CASTLDKNTEAFF. CDR3 bases: TGTGCCAGTACCCTGGACAAGAACACTGAAGCTTTCTTT.

V gene TRBV4-1 combines with J gene TRBJ1-1; TRBD1 agrees at 8 bases. The germline gives CDR1 MGHRA, CDR2 YSYEKL. The CDR3 has 16 residues. The V segment lost 0 bases and the J segment 4 bases; nucleotides outside the gene matches: 7. DNA of the CDR3: TGCGCCAGCAGCCAAGATCTCAGGGGGCTGACCACTGAAGCTTTCTTT. It translates to CASSQDLRGLTTEAFF.

The chain links TRBV18 to TRBJ1-5, with unresolved D. Trimming left V 4 bases short and J 1 base short, with 8 bases between. Germline V CDR1 and CDR2: KGHSH, LQKENI. The CDR3 is 14 amino acids. The CDR3 reads CASSRAVSNQPQHF. As DNA, the CDR3 is TGTGCCAGCTCACGGGCGGTGAGCAATCAGCCCCAGCATTTT.

The chain is built from TRBV7-2 and TRBJ1-1; possibly TRBD1 for D (5 bases). CDR3 length: 15 amino acids. Per germline, CDR1 SGHTA and CDR2 FQGNSA. The V and J ends lost 3 bases and 0 bases respectively, with 11 bases between them. CDR3 nucleotide sequence: TGTGCCAGCAGCTTCTTGGGGACTCTGAACACTGAAGCTTTCTTT. Residues: CASSFLGTLNTEAFF.

The chain combines TRBV5-6 with TRBJ1-3; possibly TRBD1 for D (6 bases). The CDR3 is 16 amino acids. In germline, CDR1 is SGHDT, CDR2 YYEEEE. V gave up 4 bases and J gave up 3 bases, with 17 bases separating them. CDR3 sequence reads: CASSTRGWLVGNTIYF. DNA for the CDR3: TGTGCCAGCAGCACGAGGGGGTGGCTGGTTGGAAACACCATATATTTT.

The chain employs TRBV5-4 and TRBJ2-7; no firm D call. The CDR3 runs 13 residues. Germline V lookup: CDR1 SGHNT, CDR2 YYREEE (reference sequence). The germline V and J ends were trimmed by 4 bases and 2 bases, with 10 bases remaining between them. CDR3 DNA: TGTGCCAGCAGCCTATCCCCCACCTACGAGCAGTACTTC. Translation gives CASSLSPTYEQYF.

The rearrangement links TRBV28 to TRBJ1-5; D is unresolved. The germline V gene encodes CDR1 MDHEN and CDR2 SYDVKM. The V gene lost 4 bases and the J gene lost 9 bases, with 7 bases spanning the gap. This CDR3 has 11 residues. The CDR3 DNA reads TGTGCCAGCAGTTCCTCTAGGCCCCAGCATTTT. Protein sequence: CASSSSRPQHF.

The chain uses TRBV7-9 and TRBJ1-2; D uncertain. The V end lost 1 base, the J end lost 4 bases, and 13 bases lay between the germline ends. CDR1 and CDR2 from the germline V gene are SEHNR and FQNEAQ (reference sequence). CDR3 length: 15 residues. The DNA for the CDR3 is TGTGCCAGCAGCTTAGGGCCGGATAGAGGCTATGGCTACACCTTC. It codes for CASSLGPDRGYGYTF. The complete variable domain, with remaining parts taken from reference TRBV7-9 and TRBJ1-2, reads DTGVSQNPRHKITKRGQNVTFRCDPISEHNRLYWYRQTLGQGPEFLTYFQNEAQLEKSRLLSDRFSAERPKGSFSTLEIQRTEQGDSAMYLCASSLGPDRGYGYTFGSGTRLTVV.

The chain employs TRBV24-1 and TRBJ2-3; the D is unclear. The ends were cut back, 3 bases at V and 6 bases at J, with 12 bases in the middle. Per the germline V gene, CDR1 is KGHDR and CDR2 is SFDVKD. The CDR3 extends over 14 amino acids. The CDR3 nucleotides are TGTGCCACCAGTGATCCTAGGGTCTCTGATACGCAGTATTTT. As protein: CATSDPRVSDTQYF.

The rearrangement links TRBV30 to TRBJ1-1, with no clear D. This CDR3 region has 13 residues. Germline lookup yields CDR1 GTSNPN and CDR2 SVGIG (reference sequence). V was pared by 8 bases and J by 6 bases, with 19 bases between. The CDR3 is CAGRADGRSEAFF. The DNA for the CDR3 is TGTGCCGGAAGGGCGGACGGACGGTCTGAAGCTTTCTTT.

The rearrangement uses TRBV5-4 and TRBJ2-3, with D perhaps matching TRBD2 (6 bases). Between the trimmed V and J ends, which lost 4 bases and 2 bases, there was a span of 17 bases. The CDR3 is 16 residues long. Germline V gene sequence: CDR1 SGHNT, CDR2 YYREEE (reference sequence). DNA of the CDR3: TGTGCCAGCAGCCGGTCCGGGAGAGCGGACACAGATACGCAGTATTTT. It is translated as CASSRSGRADTDTQYF.

This chain uses TRBV30 with TRBJ2-1; no firm D call. This CDR3 is 11 amino acids long. Germline loops: CDR1 GTSNPN, CDR2 SVGIG (reference sequence). The ends were cut back, 6 bases at V and 3 bases at J, with 6 bases in the middle. CDR3 in amino acids: CACSFYNEQFF. CDR3 nucleotides: TGTGCCTGTAGCTTCTACAATGAGCAGTTCTTC.

In its sample, this clone was seen a few times. The chain is built from TRBV19 and TRBJ2-7; 10 bases align to TRBD2. Germline V CDR1 and CDR2: LNHDA, SQIVND (reference sequence). V shed 5 bases and J 2 bases; nucleotides not matched to a gene: 6. This CDR3 is built from 15 residues. The CDR3 coding sequence is TGTGCCAGTAGTGGAGGACTAGCGGAGGCCTACGAGCAGTACTTC. This gives the protein CASSGGLAEAYEQYF.

The chain couples TRBV3-1 (or the pseudogene TRBV3-2) to TRBJ1-1, with D possibly TRBD1 on 5 matching bases. Deletions cut 3 bases from V and 0 bases from J, with 5 bases between. The CDR3 totals 13 residues. Germline values: CDR1 LGHDT, CDR2 YNNKEL (reference sequence). CDR3 in amino acids: CASSQGVNTEAFF. DNA of the CDR3: TGTGCCAGCAGCCAGGGGGTGAACACTGAAGCTTTCTTT.

This chain uses TRBV7-2 with TRBJ2-3; D gene uncertain. This CDR3 comprises 13 residues. The ends were cut back, 6 bases at V and 1 base at J, with 8 bases in the middle. Per the germline V gene, CDR1 is SGHTA and CDR2 is FQGNSA. The CDR3 reads CASSRDRTDTQYF. The CDR3 nucleotides read TGTGCCAGCAGTCGCGACCGCACAGATACGCAGTATTTT. The full variable domain, with the rest looked up from reference TRBV7-2 and TRBJ2-3, is GAGVSQSPSNKVTEKGKDVELRCDPISGHTALYWYRQSLGQGLEFLIYFQGNSAPDKSGLPSDRFSAERTGGSVSTLTIQRTQQEDSAVYLCASSRDRTDTQYFGPGTRLTVL.

This sequence joins TRBV27 and TRBJ2-7; 10 positions agree with TRBD1. The germline V gene has CDR1 MNHEY and CDR2 SMNVEV (reference sequence). The length of the CDR3 is 14 residues. J lost 5 bases, V lost 6 bases, and 7 bases had no gene match. This chain's CDR3 is CASRRSGTGDEQYF. CDR3 DNA sequence: TGTGCCAGCAGGCGCTCCGGGACAGGGGACGAGCAGTACTTC.

The V and J genes are TRBV12-3 or TRBV12-4 and TRBJ2-7; D perhaps matches TRBD1 (7 bases). V was cut by 7 bases and J by 6 bases, with 10 bases left in between. CDR3 size: 11 residues. For the CDR3, the DNA is TGTGCCAGCACCCAGGGGGGCGAGCAGTACTTC. Its protein is CASTQGGEQYF.

This chain joins TRBV5-4 and TRBJ2-6; D not resolved. The CDR3 spans 14 residues. In germline, CDR1 is SGHNT, CDR2 YYREEE (reference sequence). The V gene lost 4 bases and the J gene lost 2 bases, with 7 bases spanning the gap. DNA of the CDR3: TGTGCCAGCAGCGATAGAACTGGGGCCAACGTCCTGACTTTC. Translated, it gives CASSDRTGANVLTF.

This chain links TRBV11-1 with TRBJ2-5; D is possibly TRBD2 (5 bases). Germline V gives CDR1 SGHAT, CDR2 FQDESV (reference sequence). This CDR3 comprises 15 residues. The ends were cut back, 4 bases at V and 4 bases at J, with 16 bases in the middle. The CDR3 region has the DNA TGTGCCAGCAGCTCCGACCGAATCCGGGGAGAGACCCAGTACTTC. Translating it yields CASSSDRIRGETQYF.

This clone showed up just a few times. The chain carries TRBV7-2 and TRBJ2-7, with 7 bases that match TRBD2. Losses at the gene ends were 5 bases for V and 1 base for J; bases not matched to a gene: 11. CDR1 and CDR2 (germline): SGHTA, FQGNSA. The CDR3 extends over 16 amino acids. The CDR3 protein is CASSPSGELWSYEQYF. The CDR3 coding sequence is TGTGCCAGCAGCCCTAGCGGCGAATTGTGGTCCTACGAGCAGTACTTC.